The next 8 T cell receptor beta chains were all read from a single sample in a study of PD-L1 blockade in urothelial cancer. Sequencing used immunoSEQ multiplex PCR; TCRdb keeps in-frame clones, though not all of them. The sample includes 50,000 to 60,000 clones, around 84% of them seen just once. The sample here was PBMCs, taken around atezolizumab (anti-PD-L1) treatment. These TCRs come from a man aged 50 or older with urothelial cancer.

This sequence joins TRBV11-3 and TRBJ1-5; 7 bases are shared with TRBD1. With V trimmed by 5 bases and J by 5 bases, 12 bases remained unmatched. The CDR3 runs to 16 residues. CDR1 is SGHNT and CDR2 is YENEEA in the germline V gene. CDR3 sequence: CASSPGLVDRDQPQHF. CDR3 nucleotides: TGTGCCAGCAGCCCCGGTCTGGTTGACAGGGATCAGCCCCAGCATTTT.

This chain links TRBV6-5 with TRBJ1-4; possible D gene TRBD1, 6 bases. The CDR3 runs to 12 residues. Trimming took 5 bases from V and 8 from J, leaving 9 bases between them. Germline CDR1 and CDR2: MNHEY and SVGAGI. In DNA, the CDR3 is TGTGCCAGCAGTACAGGGTGGGAAAAACTGTTTTTT. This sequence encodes CASSTGWEKLFF.

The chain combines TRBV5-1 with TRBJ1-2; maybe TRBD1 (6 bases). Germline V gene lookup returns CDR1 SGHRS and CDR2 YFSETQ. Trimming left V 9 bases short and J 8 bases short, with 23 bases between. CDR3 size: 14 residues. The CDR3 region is CATSSRGGQAGYTF. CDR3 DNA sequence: TGCGCCACCTCTAGCAGGGGTGGCCAAGCGGGCTACACCTTC.

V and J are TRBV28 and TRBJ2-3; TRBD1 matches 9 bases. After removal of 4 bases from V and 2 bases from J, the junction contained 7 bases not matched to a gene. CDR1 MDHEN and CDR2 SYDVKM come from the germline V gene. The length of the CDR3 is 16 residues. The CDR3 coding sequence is TGTGCCAGCAGTTACGTACGACAGGGGGACACAGATACGCAGTATTTT. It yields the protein CASSYVRQGDTDTQYF. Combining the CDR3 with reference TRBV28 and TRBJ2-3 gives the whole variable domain DVKVTQSSRYLVKRTGEKVFLECVQDMDHENMFWYRQDPGLGLRLIYFSYDVKMKEKGDIPEGYSVSREKKERFSLILESASTNQTSMYLCASSYVRQGDTDTQYFGPGTRLTVL.

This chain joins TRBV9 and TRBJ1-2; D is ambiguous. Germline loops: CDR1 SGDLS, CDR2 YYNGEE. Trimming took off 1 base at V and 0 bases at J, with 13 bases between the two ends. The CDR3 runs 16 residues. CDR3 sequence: CASSVLSQPTNYGYTF. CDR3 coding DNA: TGTGCCAGCAGCGTACTTTCCCAACCTACTAACTATGGCTACACCTTC.

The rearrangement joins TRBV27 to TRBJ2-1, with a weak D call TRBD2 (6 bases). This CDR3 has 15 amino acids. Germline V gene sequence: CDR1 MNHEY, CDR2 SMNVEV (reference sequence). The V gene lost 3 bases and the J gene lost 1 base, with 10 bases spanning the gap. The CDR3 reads CASSLGDLSYNEQFF. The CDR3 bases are TGTGCCAGCAGTTTGGGGGACTTGTCCTACAATGAGCAGTTCTTC.

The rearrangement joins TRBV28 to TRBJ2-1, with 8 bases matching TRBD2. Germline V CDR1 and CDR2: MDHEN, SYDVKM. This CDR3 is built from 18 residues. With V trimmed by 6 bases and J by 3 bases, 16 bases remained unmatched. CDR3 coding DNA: TGTGCCAGCAGCTCCGAAGGGGTCGGCGCGGGAGGCTACAATGAGCAGTTCTTC. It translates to CASSSEGVGAGGYNEQFF.

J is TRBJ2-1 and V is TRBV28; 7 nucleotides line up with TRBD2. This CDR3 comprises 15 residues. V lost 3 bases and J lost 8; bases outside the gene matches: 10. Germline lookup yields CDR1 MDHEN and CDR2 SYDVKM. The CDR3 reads CASSFSAGVVHEQFF. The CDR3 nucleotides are TGTGCCAGCAGTTTCTCCGCGGGAGTTGTCCATGAGCAGTTCTTC.